One sample yielded the 30 T cell receptor beta chains listed below, sequenced in a study of cytomegalovirus exposure and HLA in healthy donors. PCR was performed using 60 Vbeta and 13 Jbeta primers. Libraries were prepared by immunoSEQ multiplex PCR; TCRdb keeps only in-frame clonotypes and omits some of them. The sample consists of approximately 120,000 clones, around two thirds of them appearing once. The sequencing input was PBMCs. These receptor sequences come from a man between 60 and 70 years old in good health and CMV-seropositive.

This clone came up a few times. The rearrangement joins TRBV19 to TRBJ2-1; weak D call: TRBD1 (6 bases). The CDR3 is 15 residues long. CDR1 and CDR2 from the germline V gene are LNHDA and SQIVND (reference sequence). Trimming shortened V by 10 bases and J by 0 bases, and 16 bases separated the two germline ends. The CDR3 reads CATSFRGNSYNEQFF. CDR3 nucleotide sequence: TGTGCCACTTCCTTTAGGGGGAACTCCTACAATGAGCAGTTCTTC. Filled out from reference TRBV19 and TRBJ2-1, the complete variable domain reads DGGITQSPKYLFRKEGQNVTLSCEQNLNHDAMYWYRQDPGQGLRLIYYSQIVNDFQKGDIAEGYSVSREKKESFPLTVTSAQKNPTAFYLCATSFRGNSYNEQFFGPGTRLTVL.

The chain uses TRBV2 and TRBJ1-2; 7 nucleotides agree with TRBD1. This CDR3 contains 13 residues. After removal of 7 bases from V and 4 bases from J, the junction contained 6 bases not matched to a gene. Germline loops: CDR1 SNHLY, CDR2 FYNNEI. The DNA for the CDR3 is TGTGCCAGCAAAGTCGACAGGGCCTATGGCTACACCTTC. Protein product: CASKVDRAYGYTF. Based on the CDR3 plus reference TRBV2 and TRBJ1-2, the full variable domain is EPEVTQTPSHQVTQMGQEVILRCVPISNHLYFYWYRQILGQKVEFLVSFYNNEISEKSEIFDDQFSVERPDGSNFTLKIRSTKLEDSAMYFCASKVDRAYGYTFGSGTRLTVV.

The V call is TRBV11-2, the J call TRBJ1-3, with D maybe TRBD1 (5 bases). The germline CDR1 and CDR2 sequences are SGHAT and FQNNGV. V was trimmed by 5 bases and J by 3 bases, leaving 14 bases between them. The CDR3 runs 15 residues. CDR3 sequence: CASSLARVDGNTIYF. CDR3 sequence (DNA): TGTGCCAGCAGCCTCGCCAGGGTGGATGGAAACACCATATATTTT.

This sequence joins TRBV9 and TRBJ2-2; TRBD1 might be the D (7 bases). This CDR3 has 17 amino acids. Germline V CDR1 and CDR2: SGDLS, YYNGEE. Trimming removed 4 bases at V and 5 bases at J, with 21 bases between. CDR3 bases: TGTGCCAGCAGCCCGAGATCAGGGGGTGGAGGGACCGGGGAGCTGTTTTTT. Translation gives CASSPRSGGGGTGELFF.

V is TRBV15 and J is TRBJ1-5; 9 nucleotides agree with TRBD1. With V trimmed by 3 bases and J by 7 bases, 7 bases remained unmatched. CDR3 length: 15 residues. Germline V gives CDR1 LNHNV, CDR2 YYDKDF (reference sequence). CDR3 coding DNA: TGTGCCACCAGCAGTCCACAGGGGGCTGGACAGCCCCAGCATTTT. It codes for CATSSPQGAGQPQHF.

Concerning this clone: The germline gene is not matched at one end of the junction; a read error may be the cause. The rearrangement links TRBV9 to TRBJ1-1; weak D call: TRBD1 (6 bases). The length of the CDR3 is 14 residues. CDR1 is SGDLS, CDR2 YYNGEE, per germline. The chain's CDR3 is CAGSPGAGGTEAFF. In nucleotides, the CDR3 is TGTGCCGGCAGCCCAGGGGCAGGTGGCACTGAAGCTTTCTTT.

The rearrangement uses TRBV6-4 and TRBJ1-2, with D unresolved. Trimming cost V 0 bases and J 7 bases, with 21 bases left between them. This CDR3 region has 17 residues. Per germline, CDR1 MRHNA and CDR2 SNTAGT. Here the CDR3 reads CASSDSGVSSLAGGYTF. The CDR3 nucleotides are TGTGCCAGCAGTGACTCCGGGGTTTCGAGCTTAGCCGGTGGCTACACCTTC.

This clone has a handful of counts. The V call is TRBV25-1, the J call TRBJ2-3, with 10 bases aligning to TRBD2. The V segment lost 9 bases and the J segment 6 bases; nucleotides outside the gene matches: 6. CDR3 length: 13 amino acids. Germline values: CDR1 MGHDK, CDR2 SYGVNS. The chain's CDR3 is CASSSGGVDTQYF. The CDR3 DNA reads TGTGCCAGTTCTAGCGGGGGTGTCGATACGCAGTATTTT.

This clone was counted a few times. The chain recombines TRBV29-1 with TRBJ2-7; the match to TRBD1 covers 8 bases. Losses at the gene ends were 3 bases for V and 9 bases for J; bases not matched to a gene: 13. Germline lookup yields CDR1 SQVTM and CDR2 ANQGSEA. This CDR3 region has 14 residues. CDR3 loop: CSVEITGGMIGQYF. CDR3 nucleotides: TGCAGCGTTGAGATTACAGGGGGGATGATCGGGCAGTACTTC.

The chain employs TRBV5-6 and TRBJ2-7; 10 bases fit TRBD1. V trimming: 2 bases; J trimming: 6 bases; junction bases outside the gene matches: 8. In germline, CDR1 is SGHDT, CDR2 YYEEEE. CDR3 size: 15 residues. CDR3 sequence reads: CASSFRTGGRSEQYF. CDR3 DNA sequence: TGTGCCAGCAGCTTTAGGACAGGGGGTAGGTCCGAGCAGTACTTC.

The table lists this clone with a few counts. The J gene is TRBJ2-3, the V gene TRBV11-3; the match to TRBD2 covers 8 bases. The CDR3 consists of 16 residues. Germline values: CDR1 SGHNT, CDR2 YENEEA. J lost 2 bases, V lost 5 bases, and 9 bases had no gene match. CDR3 sequence: CASSATSGYTTDTQYF. Written as DNA, the CDR3 is TGTGCCAGCAGCGCTACTAGCGGATATACCACAGATACGCAGTATTTT.

This rearrangement joins TRBV2 to TRBJ2-1, with D maybe TRBD2 (6 bases). CDR3 length: 14 amino acids. CDR1 SNHLY and CDR2 FYNNEI come from the germline V gene. The V end was cut by 6 bases, the J end by 3 bases, with 12 bases between. For the CDR3, the DNA is TGTGCCAGCAGCGGGCTAGCGAACTACAATGAGCAGTTCTTC. It specifies CASSGLANYNEQFF.

The chain combines TRBV28 with TRBJ1-1, with no clear D. V was shortened by 1 base and J by 11 bases, with 14 bases between the two germline ends. This CDR3 contains 13 residues. Germline assignment: CDR1 MDHEN and CDR2 SYDVKM. CDR3 loop: CASSLLAGRGAFF. For the CDR3, the DNA is TGTGCCAGCAGTTTATTGGCAGGCCGCGGGGCTTTCTTT.

In its sample, this clone was seen a few times. The chain combines TRBV2 with TRBJ1-2; weak D call: TRBD1 (6 bases). V lost 4 bases, J lost 1 base, and 16 bases lay in between. Germline V gene lookup returns CDR1 SNHLY and CDR2 FYNNEI. The CDR3 length is 16 residues. CDR3 coding DNA: TGTGCCAGCAGTGGGTCAGGCAGGGGATTTAACTATGGCTACACCTTC. It is translated as CASSGSGRGFNYGYTF.

The chain carries TRBV7-2 and TRBJ2-3, with 7 bases aligning to TRBD2. This CDR3 is built from 15 residues. The J segment lost 6 bases and the V segment lost 5 bases, leaving 11 bases of the junction unmatched. Germline V lookup: CDR1 SGHTA, CDR2 FQGNSA. In nucleotides, the CDR3 is TGTGCCAGCAGCGGGCGGAGCGGGGCGAGGGATACGCAGTATTTT. Translated: CASSGRSGARDTQYF.

V is TRBV6-6 and J is TRBJ2-3; 7 nucleotides match TRBD1. CDR3 size: 15 residues. Germline V lookup: CDR1 MNHNY, CDR2 SVGAGI (reference sequence). The J segment lost 6 bases and the V segment lost 9 bases, leaving 15 bases of the junction unmatched. CDR3 in amino acids: CASEGIRDSGDTQYF. In nucleotides, the CDR3 is TGTGCCAGTGAGGGGATACGGGACAGTGGGGATACGCAGTATTTT.

Only a few counts were recorded for this clone. This chain connects TRBV7-9 to TRBJ2-7; 15 nucleotides match TRBD2. The CDR3 sequence is 16 residues long. In germline, CDR1 is SEHNR, CDR2 FQNEAQ (reference sequence). Trimming removed 1 base from V and 7 bases from J; junction bases left unmatched: 5. For the CDR3, the DNA is TGTGCCAGCAGCTTAGGGGGACTAGCGGGGGGACGGGAGCAGTACTTC. Its translation: CASSLGGLAGGREQYF.

The J gene is TRBJ1-1, the V gene TRBV28; the D is unclear. The CDR3 covers 11 residues. The germline V gene encodes CDR1 MDHEN and CDR2 SYDVKM. The V gene lost 10 bases and the J gene lost 5 bases, with 11 bases spanning the gap. The CDR3 coding sequence is TGTGCCACCCGAACACAGACTGAAGCTTTCTTT. This codes for CATRTQTEAFF.

The V call is TRBV11-3, the J call TRBJ2-5; no clear D. Trimming pared 1 base from V and 5 bases from J, leaving 8 bases between. The CDR3 totals 13 residues. Germline V gene data show CDR1 as SGHNT and CDR2 as YENEEA. The CDR3 spells CASSLGPRETQYF. The CDR3 coding sequence is TGTGCCAGCAGCTTAGGCCCTCGGGAGACCCAGTACTTC.

This chain joins TRBV4-1 and TRBJ2-1, with TRBD1 identical over 7 bases. Unmatched junction bases numbered 6, after V lost 4 bases and J lost 3 bases. Germline V lookup: CDR1 MGHRA, CDR2 YSYEKL. This CDR3 region has 15 residues. The CDR3 nucleotides are TGCGCCAGCAGCCGAGGGGGCAGCGGCTACAATGAGCAGTTCTTC. This codes for CASSRGGSGYNEQFF.

To note about this clone: The same CDR3 is also encoded by other DNA sequences in this sample. The CDR3 DNA follows: TGTGCCAGCTCACCATCGGGACAGGGATCGTACGAGCAGTACTTC. Protein: CASSPSGQGSYEQYF. The chain employs TRBV18 and TRBJ2-7, with 9 bases matching TRBD1. The germline V gene has CDR1 KGHSH and CDR2 LQKENI. The CDR3 contains 15 residues. The V gene end was trimmed by 2 bases and the J gene end by 4 bases; junction bases not matched to a gene: 6.

The chain recombines TRBV9 with TRBJ2-3; D may be TRBD2 (6 bases). Trimming stripped 4 bases from V and 1 base from J, with 19 bases between. The CDR3 is 17 residues long. CDR1 SGDLS and CDR2 YYNGEE come from the germline V gene. The CDR3 region is CASSPSHGGRGTDTQYF. The CDR3 DNA follows: TGTGCCAGCAGCCCATCCCACGGGGGAAGAGGCACAGATACGCAGTATTTT. The full variable domain, with the rest looked up from reference TRBV9 and TRBJ2-3, is DSGVTQTPKHLITATGQRVTLRCSPRSGDLSVYWYQQSLDQGLQFLIQYYNGEERAKGNILERFSAQQFPDLHSELNLSSLELGDSALYFCASSPSHGGRGTDTQYFGPGTRLTVL.

This sequence joins TRBV4-2 and TRBJ1-5; no reliable D call. Trimming pared 0 bases from V and 7 bases from J, leaving 13 bases between. This CDR3 has 15 amino acids. Germline loops: CDR1 LGHNA, CDR2 YNFKEQ. The CDR3 nucleotides read TGTGCCAGCAGCCAAGAAGGAGGGCACGGGCAGCCCCAGCATTTT. As protein: CASSQEGGHGQPQHF.

The chain couples TRBV6-4 to TRBJ2-6; D is undetermined. Trimming took off 6 bases at V and 0 bases at J, with 3 bases between the two ends. Germline CDR1 is MRHNA and CDR2 is SNTAGT. CDR3 length equals 13 residues. CDR3 residues: CASRYSGANVLTF. In DNA, the CDR3 is TGTGCCAGCAGATACTCTGGGGCCAACGTCCTGACTTTC.

The chain has TRBV28 and TRBJ1-2; D may be TRBD1 (6 bases). The V gene lost 5 bases and the J gene lost 3 bases, with 16 bases spanning the gap. Germline CDR1 is MDHEN and CDR2 is SYDVKM. The CDR3 totals 15 residues. CDR3 coding DNA: TGTGCCAGCAGTACACCAGGGGCCCCGGACTATGGCTACACCTTC. Amino acids: CASSTPGAPDYGYTF.

Only one count was recorded for this clone. This rearrangement joins TRBV9 to TRBJ2-7; TRBD1 matches 9 bases. With 4 bases clipped from V and 0 bases from J, the junction kept 11 bases outside the gene matches. The germline gives CDR1 SGDLS, CDR2 YYNGEE. This CDR3 is built from 17 residues. The CDR3 nucleotides read TGTGCCAGCAGCCCTCACACGCCGGGACAGGGCTCCTACGAGCAGTACTTC. Protein: CASSPHTPGQGSYEQYF.

The gene calls are TRBV11-3 and TRBJ2-2, with TRBD2 matching 10 bases. V gave up 1 base and J gave up 2 bases; unmatched junction bases: 4. CDR1 and CDR2 (germline): SGHNT, YENEEA. The CDR3 is 17 amino acids. The CDR3 protein is CASSLVASGGNTGELFF. DNA of the CDR3: TGTGCCAGCAGCTTAGTAGCTAGCGGGGGCAACACCGGGGAGCTGTTTTTT.

The chain joins TRBV5-1 to TRBJ2-7; 8 bases fit TRBD2. Trimming took 0 bases from V and 0 from J; bases not matched to a gene: 5. CDR1 is SGHRS, CDR2 YFSETQ, per germline. This CDR3 region has 16 residues. CDR3 sequence: CASSLEGRGVSYEQYF. The CDR3 region has the DNA TGCGCCAGCAGCTTGGAGGGGCGGGGGGTCTCCTACGAGCAGTACTTC.

The V gene is TRBV7-9, the J gene TRBJ2-3; possible D gene TRBD1, 8 bases. V shed 1 base and J shed 2 bases, with 22 bases lying between them. From germline, CDR1 is SEHNR and CDR2 FQNEAQ (reference sequence). The CDR3 contains 19 residues. The CDR3 here is CASSLVGGGTGVPTDTQYF. DNA for the CDR3: TGTGCCAGCAGCTTAGTAGGGGGGGGGACAGGAGTCCCCACAGATACGCAGTATTTT.

The DNA of the CDR3 is TGTGCCAGCAGTCGGACCGGGGAGCTGTTTTTT. Protein: CASSRTGELFF. The chain uses TRBV6-5 and TRBJ2-2; D is undetermined. The length of the CDR3 is 11 residues. With 5 bases removed from V and 5 bases from J, the gap between germline ends came to 3 bases. Germline V gene sequence: CDR1 MNHEY, CDR2 SVGAGI.